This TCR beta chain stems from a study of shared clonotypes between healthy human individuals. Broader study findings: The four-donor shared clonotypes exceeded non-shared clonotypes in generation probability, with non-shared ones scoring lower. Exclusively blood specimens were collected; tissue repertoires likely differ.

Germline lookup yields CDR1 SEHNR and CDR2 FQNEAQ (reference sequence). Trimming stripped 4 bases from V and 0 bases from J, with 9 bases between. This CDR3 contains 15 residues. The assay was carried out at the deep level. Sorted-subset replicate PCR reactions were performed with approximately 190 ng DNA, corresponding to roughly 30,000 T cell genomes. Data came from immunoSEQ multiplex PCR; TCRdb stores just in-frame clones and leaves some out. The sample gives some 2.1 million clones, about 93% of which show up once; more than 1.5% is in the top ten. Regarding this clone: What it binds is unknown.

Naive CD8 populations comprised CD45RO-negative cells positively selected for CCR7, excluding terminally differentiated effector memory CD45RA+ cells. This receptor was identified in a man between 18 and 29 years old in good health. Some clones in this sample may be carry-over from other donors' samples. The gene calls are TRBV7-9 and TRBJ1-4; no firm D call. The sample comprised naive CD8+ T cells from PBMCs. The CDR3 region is CASSSRGATNEKLFF. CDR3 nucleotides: TGTGCCAGCAGCTCCCGGGGTGCAACTAATGAAAAACTGTTTTTT.